The 30 T cell receptor beta chains below come from one sample, sequenced in a study of blood T cells in healthy people across ages. A second about 6 to 12 cycle PCR used barcoded and J-beta primers. TCRdb itself ran the 5' RACE reads through MiXCR, one entry per CDR3 protein. The table lists around 1,800,000 distinct CDR3 sequences, approximately 40% of them singletons. The sequencing sample was made of blood. Source of these receptors: a human donor in good health.

The V gene is TRBV11-3, the J gene TRBJ2-1, with a tentative D call TRBD2 (5 bases). Looked up from germline, CDR1 is SGHNT and CDR2 is YENEEA. CDR3 length: 15 amino acids. Deletions cut 1 base from V and 7 bases from J, with 14 bases between. The CDR3 sequence: CASSLVLAPRNEQFF. CDR3 coding DNA: TGTGCCAGCAGCTTAGTCTTAGCGCCAAGAAATGAGCAGTTCTTC.

The rearrangement links TRBV7-2 to TRBJ2-4; no clear D gene. The V end lost 6 bases, the J end lost 0 bases, and 18 bases lay between the germline ends. The CDR3 has 17 residues. The germline V gene encodes CDR1 SGHTA and CDR2 FQGNSA. The CDR3 reads CASSSSLSVLAKNIQYF. Here the CDR3 DNA reads TGTGCCAGCAGTTCATCTTTGTCAGTTCTAGCCAAAAACATTCAGTACTTC.

This clonotype has just a few counts. The rearrangement uses TRBV27 and TRBJ1-1, with TRBD1 matching 10 bases. The CDR3 has 13 residues. The J segment lost 7 bases and the V segment lost 7 bases, leaving 6 bases of the junction unmatched. Germline V gene data show CDR1 as MNHEY and CDR2 as SMNVEV (reference sequence). The CDR3 sequence: CASISGQGREAFF. The CDR3 bases are TGTGCCAGCATTTCGGGACAGGGGCGTGAAGCTTTCTTT.

This chain links TRBV20-1 with TRBJ1-2; TRBD1 matches at 10 bases. With 3 bases clipped from V and 4 bases from J, the junction kept 8 bases outside the gene matches. The CDR3 runs 15 residues. Germline V gives CDR1 DFQATT, CDR2 SNEGSKA (reference sequence). Here the CDR3 reads CSARPDRGRIYGYTF. CDR3 DNA sequence: TGCAGTGCTAGGCCCGACAGGGGGCGGATCTATGGCTACACCTTC.

The rearrangement links TRBV20-1 to TRBJ1-5; unclear D gene. CDR1 and CDR2 (germline): DFQATT, SNEGSKA (reference sequence). Trimming removed 3 bases from V and 7 bases from J, with 13 bases in between. This CDR3 is built from 13 residues. Here the CDR3 reads CSASGGFGQPQHF. The CDR3 coding sequence is TGCAGTGCTAGTGGAGGGTTTGGACAGCCCCAGCATTTT.

The V and J genes are TRBV10-3 and TRBJ2-3; 11 bases align to TRBD2. The CDR3 runs to 16 residues. The germline V gene has CDR1 ENHRY and CDR2 SYGVKD. With V trimmed by 4 bases and J by 4 bases, 7 bases remained unmatched. Written as DNA, the CDR3 is TGTGCCATCAGTGGCTCTGGACTAGCGGGCCCAGATACGCAGTATTTT. This translates into CAISGSGLAGPDTQYF.

About this clonotype: At one of its ends the junction is not consistent with the germline gene, which may arise from a read error. The chain has TRBV2 and TRBJ2-1; 7 positions agree with TRBD2. The CDR3 sequence is 14 residues long. CDR1 and CDR2 from the germline V gene are SNHLY and FYNNEI. The CDR3 region is CASRPGGFYDEQFF. The CDR3 DNA reads TGTGCCAGCAGACCCGGGGGGTTCTACGATGAGCAGTTCTTC.

DNA for the CDR3: TGCGCCAGCAGCTTGGTGACAGGGCTCACCGGGGAGCTGTTTTTT. Translation: CASSLVTGLTGELFF. The V call is TRBV5-1, the J call TRBJ2-2; 7 bases fit TRBD1. With V trimmed by 0 bases and J by 4 bases, 3 bases remained unmatched. CDR1 and CDR2 from the germline V gene are SGHRS and YFSETQ. The length of the CDR3 is 15 residues.

This chain uses TRBV20-1 with TRBJ2-1; no definite D call. CDR1 is DFQATT, CDR2 SNEGSKA, per germline (reference sequence). The CDR3 length is 14 residues. Trimming cost V 0 bases and J 8 bases, with 14 bases left between them. This CDR3 is CSARDLTKWDEQFF. The CDR3 DNA follows: TGCAGTGCTAGAGATCTGACAAAATGGGATGAGCAGTTCTTC.

The chain carries TRBV29-1 and TRBJ2-2; D gene unclear. With 4 bases removed from V and 2 bases from J, the gap between germline ends came to 8 bases. The CDR3 spans 13 residues. The germline CDR1 and CDR2 sequences are SQVTM and ANQGSEA. The CDR3 DNA sequence: TGCAGCGTTGCTCTGGGTAACACCGGGGAGCTGTTTTTT. Translation gives CSVALGNTGELFF.

As for this clonotype: This may arise from a read error, as a much more abundant clone is one base away. The chain links TRBV5-1 to TRBJ1-3; no clear D gene. Germline CDR1 and CDR2: SGHRS and YFSETQ. The CDR3 loop spans 13 amino acids. The CDR3 sequence is CASSLDVGNAIYF. As DNA, the CDR3 is TGCGCCAGCAGCCTGGACGTTGGAAACGCCATATATTTT. Complete variable domain (other parts from reference TRBV5-1 and TRBJ1-3): KAGVTQTPRYLIKTRGQQVTLSCSPISGHRSVSWYQQTPGQGLQFLFEYFSETQRNKGNFPGRFSGRQFSNSRSEMNVSTLELGDSALYLCASSLDVGNAIYFGEGSWLTVV.

This clonotype was observed a handful of times. J is TRBJ2-1 and V is TRBV12-3 or TRBV12-4; TRBD2 matches at 16 bases. V dropped 6 bases and J dropped 6; count of bases not matched to a gene: 14. The CDR3 runs 19 residues. For the CDR3, the DNA is TGTGCCAGCAGCCCGGCCCACGGGACTAGCGGGGGGGGGCTCAATGAGCAGTTCTTC. Translation: CASSPAHGTSGGGLNEQFF.

The J gene is TRBJ2-5, the V gene TRBV7-6; 7 bases match TRBD1. Germline V gene sequence: CDR1 SGHVS, CDR2 FNYEAQ. Trimming removed 4 bases from V and 4 bases from J; junction bases left unmatched: 9. This CDR3 has 15 residues. The CDR3 sequence: CASSSMTGSRETQYF. CDR3 nucleotides: TGTGCCAGCAGCTCCATGACAGGGTCTAGAGAGACCCAGTACTTC.

This clonotype appeared a few times. V usage is TRBV27 and J usage is TRBJ2-3, with 8 bases aligning to TRBD2. The trim removed 5 bases at V and 4 bases at J, leaving 20 bases unmatched. Looked up from germline, CDR1 is MNHEY and CDR2 is SMNVEV (reference sequence). CDR3 length: 19 amino acids. CDR3 DNA: TGTGCCAGCAGTCTCCGACCCGGGCCGGGGGGGCGATTGGCAGATACGCAGTATTTT. Its protein product is CASSLRPGPGGRLADTQYF.

This chain joins TRBV7-9 and TRBJ2-1, with D uncertain. This CDR3 contains 11 residues. The V gene's germline CDR1 is SEHNR and CDR2 FQNEAQ (reference sequence). Trimming removed 5 bases at V and 10 bases at J, with 9 bases between. CDR3 in DNA: TGTGCCAGCAGCCCCGCCAGGGAGCAGTTCTTC. Translated: CASSPAREQFF.

The J gene is TRBJ1-4, the V gene TRBV28; the D gene is possibly TRBD1 (5 bases). CDR3 length equals 15 residues. Germline CDR1 is MDHEN and CDR2 is SYDVKM. Trimming removed 4 bases from V and 5 bases from J, with 14 bases in between. CDR3 sequence (DNA): TGTGCCAGCAGTTCCCCGGGACCATCGAATGAAAAACTGTTTTTT. This gives the protein CASSSPGPSNEKLFF.

The chain combines TRBV20-1 with TRBJ2-1; D uncertain. The CDR3 is 14 amino acids. Germline V gene sequence: CDR1 DFQATT, CDR2 SNEGSKA (reference sequence). V lost 6 bases to trimming and J lost 5 bases, with 17 bases between them. CDR3 protein: CSARLTGPHNEQFF. In DNA form, the CDR3 reads TGCAGTGCCCGCCTTACCGGGCCCCACAATGAGCAGTTCTTC.

This clonotype was seen a handful of times. This chain uses TRBV6-5 with TRBJ2-1; the D gene is possibly TRBD1 (6 bases). CDR1 is MNHEY and CDR2 is SVGAGI in the germline V gene. V was pared by 3 bases and J by 10 bases, with 13 bases between. This CDR3 is built from 13 residues. The CDR3 loop reads CASSYYSGTEQFF. The CDR3 nucleotides read TGTGCCAGCAGTTATTACTCCGGGACAGAGCAGTTCTTC.

The sample holds a few counts of this clonotype. The V and J genes are TRBV11-1 and TRBJ2-7; 8 bases fit TRBD2. The germline gives CDR1 SGHAT, CDR2 FQDESV (reference sequence). V shed 5 bases, J shed 2 bases, and the junction held 29 bases outside the gene matches. The length of the CDR3 is 22 residues. The DNA for the CDR3 is TGTGCCAGCAGCGGTACAGGTTCGACACCCAAGGTTAGCGGGGTGACACCCTACGAGCAGTACTTC. It yields the protein CASSGTGSTPKVSGVTPYEQYF. Drawing the rest from reference TRBV11-1 and TRBJ2-7, the complete variable domain is EAEVAQSPRYKITEKSQAVAFWCDPISGHATLYWYRQILGQGPELLVQFQDESVVDDSQLPKDRFSAERLKGVDSTLKIQPAELGDSAMYLCASSGTGSTPKVSGVTPYEQYFGPGTRLTVT.

CDR3 bases: TGTGCCAGCAGTAGACGTAGACAGGGGGGCAATGAGCAGTTCTTC. The encoded protein is CASSRRRQGGNEQFF. The genes are TRBV2 and TRBJ2-1; 9 positions match TRBD1. Germline CDR1 is SNHLY and CDR2 is FYNNEI. Losses at the gene ends were 5 bases for V and 6 bases for J; bases not matched to a gene: 8. This CDR3 has 15 residues.

V and J are TRBV5-1 and TRBJ2-2; no clear D gene. Germline values: CDR1 SGHRS, CDR2 YFSETQ. V gave up 4 bases and J gave up 6 bases, with 10 bases separating them. The CDR3 is made up of 13 amino acids. For the CDR3, the DNA is TGCGCCAGCAGCGCCCTGGAGTCCGGGGAGCTGTTTTTT. As protein: CASSALESGELFF.

The chain carries TRBV4-3 and TRBJ1-2; D gene unclear. The CDR3 runs to 17 residues. From germline, CDR1 is LGHNA and CDR2 YSLEER. Between the trimmed V and J ends, which lost 0 bases and 1 base, there was a span of 15 bases. The CDR3: CASSQDWAEGVNYGYTF. The CDR3 region has the DNA TGCGCCAGCAGCCAAGATTGGGCAGAAGGTGTTAACTATGGCTACACCTTC.

The V and J genes are TRBV7-2 and TRBJ1-5, with 7 nucleotides matching TRBD1. Trimming removed 4 bases from V and 3 bases from J; junction bases left unmatched: 6. This CDR3 comprises 15 residues. Germline-derived CDR1 and CDR2 are SGHTA and FQGNSA. CDR3 sequence (DNA): TGTGCCAGCAGCTCCCAGGGGGGATTCAATCAGCCCCAGCATTTT. Residues: CASSSQGGFNQPQHF.

V usage is TRBV27 and J usage is TRBJ2-4; D remains ambiguous. This CDR3 spans 14 amino acids. Germline lookup yields CDR1 MNHEY and CDR2 SMNVEV (reference sequence). With 2 bases removed from V and 4 bases from J, the gap between germline ends came to 9 bases. Here the CDR3 DNA reads TGTGCCAGCAGTTTAAGTAGGGCGAAAAACATTCAGTACTTC. Residues: CASSLSRAKNIQYF.

CDR3 nucleotides: TGTGCCAGCAGTAAAGCATCCGAGGCTGAAGCTTTCTTT. It codes for CASSKASEAEAFF. The chain joins TRBV12-3 or TRBV12-4 to TRBJ1-1, with D unclear. This CDR3 is built from 13 residues. The V gene lost 5 bases and the J gene lost 6 bases, with 13 bases spanning the gap.

The chain recombines TRBV12-3 or TRBV12-4 with TRBJ2-7; tentative D call: TRBD2 (6 bases). The end of the DNA fits TRBJ2-5 better, so the J call may be wrong. This CDR3 comprises 14 residues. The CDR3: CASSGGVPRETQYF. The CDR3 DNA follows: TGTGCCAGCAGCGGCGGGGTACCCCGGGAGACCCAGTACTTC.

The rearrangement uses TRBV20-1 and TRBJ2-1; D uncertain. Trimming removed 6 bases at V and 0 bases at J, with 12 bases between. The CDR3 contains 14 residues. CDR1 is DFQATT and CDR2 is SNEGSKA in the germline V gene (reference sequence). CDR3 loop: CSADPESSYNEQFF. The DNA of the CDR3 is TGCAGTGCGGATCCGGAGAGCTCCTACAATGAGCAGTTCTTC.

The rearrangement uses TRBV6-2 or TRBV6-3 and TRBJ1-2; TRBD1 is a possible D gene (5 bases). Trimming shortened V by 6 bases and J by 4 bases, and 15 bases separated the two germline ends. This CDR3 has 14 amino acids. Germline loops: CDR1 MNHEY, CDR2 SVGEGT. The CDR3 DNA follows: TGTGCCAGCAGACCCCGACAGTTCCGCTATGGCTACACCTTC. Amino acids: CASRPRQFRYGYTF.

In this sample, this clonotype turned up a few times. V gene TRBV6-6 combines with J gene TRBJ2-7, with D possibly being TRBD1 (6 bases). This CDR3 contains 16 residues. Germline assignment: CDR1 MNHNY and CDR2 SVGAGI (reference sequence). Trimming left V 0 bases short and J 2 bases short, with 14 bases between. This CDR3 reads CASSYSTTGSPYEQYF. DNA for the CDR3: TGTGCCAGCAGTTACTCCACAACAGGGAGCCCCTACGAGCAGTACTTC.

This clonotype was seen only a few times. This chain links TRBV7-2 with TRBJ2-1; D remains unclear. The CDR3 runs to 12 residues. The V end lost 4 bases, the J end lost 9 bases, and 10 bases lay between the germline ends. The V gene's germline CDR1 is SGHTA and CDR2 FQGNSA. CDR3 in DNA: TGTGCCAGCAGCTGGCTAGACGGTGAGCAGTTCTTC. Translation gives CASSWLDGEQFF.